These T cell receptor beta chains were read from a single sample in a study of T cell responses to AZD1222 COVID-19 vaccine. The protocol was immunoSEQ multiplex PCR, while the TCRdb copy is restricted to in-frame clones and leaves out a portion. The top ten hold roughly 9.2% of the sample, which has 150,000 to 200,000 clones, around 93% seen once. The starting material was peripheral blood, obtained on day 0 of AZD1222 vaccination. The receptors come from an adult in good health. Each CDR3 is given with its conserved first and last residue. The order of the fields is CDR3 DNA, CDR3 protein, J gene, clone size, D gene, V gene. The D gene is left open where the match is weak. Expanded clones get a size class; other rows say once, few or many, or leave the size out.

TGTGCCAGCAGCTCGTACAGGGACCCCTCGGGGGCCAACGTCCTGACTTTC | CASSSYRDPSGANVLTF | TRBJ2-6 | - | - | TRBV5-4
TGCGCCAGCAGCTTGCTAGAGAGCACTGAAGCTTTCTTT | CASSLLESTEAFF | TRBJ1-1 | - | - | TRBV5-1
TGCGCCAGCAGCCAAGTCGGAGGTAAAGCCTATGGCTACACCTTC | CASSQVGGKAYGYTF | TRBJ1-2 | - | - | TRBV4-3
TGTGCCAGCAGTTTATACCAGGGAAATCAGCCCCAGCATTTT | CASSLYQGNQPQHF | TRBJ1-5 | - | - | TRBV28
TGTGCCACCAGCAGGGTGAACGAAAAACTGTTTTTT | CATSRVNEKLFF | TRBJ1-4 | - | - | TRBV15
TGTGCCAGCAGCTTCCCAGGACTAGCGGCCGGGATGCCCGGGGAGCTGTTTTTT | CASSFPGLAAGMPGELFF | TRBJ2-2 | - | TRBD2 | TRBV5-4
TGTGCCAGCAGCCCTAGCGGGGCGGTCACCGGGGAGCTGTTTTTT | CASSPSGAVTGELFF | TRBJ2-2 | few | TRBD2 | TRBV9
TGTGCCAGCAGCTTAGGGGGACTAGCGGGAGTTGAGCAGTACTTC | CASSLGGLAGVEQYF | TRBJ2-7 | - | TRBD2 | TRBV7-9
TGTGCCAGCAGACCTCGGACTAGCCCCAGGTACAATGAGCAGTTCTTC | CASRPRTSPRYNEQFF | TRBJ2-1 | - | TRBD2 | TRBV6-2/TRBV6-3
TGTGCCAGCAGTTGGGACAGAAAGAGGACCTACAATGAGCAGTTCTTC | CASSWDRKRTYNEQFF | TRBJ2-1 | - | TRBD1 | TRBV6-2/TRBV6-3
TGTGCCAGCAGCGCCAGGACTGGGGTCAATGAGCAGTTCTTC | CASSARTGVNEQFF | TRBJ2-1 | - | - | TRBV7-2
TGTGCCAGCAGTGAAGGGCCCGGGGGTGGGTATGGCTACACCTTC | CASSEGPGGGYGYTF | TRBJ1-2 | - | - | TRBV6-1
TGTGCCAGCAGCCCCGCGTTTGGAAGGGGCGAGCGCTACGAGCAGTACTTC | CASSPAFGRGERYEQYF | TRBJ2-7 | - | - | TRBV9
TGTGCCAGCAGTTATACTGGCGGAGAGACCCAGTACTTC | CASSYTGGETQYF | TRBJ2-5 | - | - | TRBV27
TGTGCCAGCAGCTTGAGGGCCGCTAGCTCTGGGGCCAACGTCCTGACTTTC | CASSLRAASSGANVLTF | TRBJ2-6 | - | - | TRBV5-4
TGCGCCAGCAGCCTCGGACAGGGTCGGAATTCACCCCTCCACTTT | CASSLGQGRNSPLHF | TRBJ1-6 | - | TRBD1 | TRBV4-3
TGCGCCAGCAGGGTTAGTCTCCGCACAGATACGCAGTATTTT | CASRVSLRTDTQYF | TRBJ2-3 | - | - | TRBV10-2
TGTGCCAGCAGTCCTTACCCGACTGGGGCTTTCTTT | CASSPYPTGAFF | TRBJ1-1 | - | - | TRBV28
TGTGCCAGCAGCAGGGACAGGGGGAAGGGCTATGGCTACACCTTC | CASSRDRGKGYGYTF | TRBJ1-2 | - | TRBD1 | TRBV5-4
TGTGCCTGGAGTGTAGGAAAGTCCTCGACAATGAGGTCACCCCTCCACTTT | CAWSVGKSSTMRSPLHF | TRBJ1-6 | once | - | TRBV30
TGTGCCAGCAGTGAATACCCCTATGGCTACACCTTC | CASSEYPYGYTF | TRBJ1-2 | - | - | TRBV25-1
TGTGCCAGTAGTATTACAGGGGTCCCTTACTACGAGCAGTACTTC | CASSITGVPYYEQYF | TRBJ2-7 | - | TRBD1 | TRBV19
TGTGCCGGCACCAAGGGGGACACTGAAGCTTTCTTT | CAGTKGDTEAFF | TRBJ1-1 | - | - | TRBV6-5
TGTGCCAGTAGCCGCCCGGGGACGGGCTATCAGCCCCAGCATTTT | CASSRPGTGYQPQHF | TRBJ1-5 | - | - | TRBV19
TGTGCCAGCAGTGAAAGATCTGAAGGCAGGCCCCAGCATTTT | CASSERSEGRPQHF | TRBJ1-5 | - | - | TRBV6-1
TGTGCCAGTTGGGCAGGGGTGAACACTGAAGCTTTCTTT | CASWAGVNTEAFF | TRBJ1-1 | - | - | TRBV19
TGTGCCACCAGCAGAGAGGGTTGGCATGAGCAGTTCTTC | CATSREGWHEQFF | TRBJ2-1 | few | - | TRBV15
TGTGCCAGCAGTTACTCTGACAACGCCTACGAGCAGTACTTC | CASSYSDNAYEQYF | TRBJ2-7 | - | - | TRBV6-5
TGTGCCAGCAGTTTTGGGGATCTCAATGAGCAGTTCTTC | CASSFGDLNEQFF | TRBJ2-1 | - | - | TRBV28
TGCGCCAGCTCGGTCTCTGTTACAACTGAAGCTTTCTTT | CASSVSVTTEAFF | TRBJ1-1 | - | - | TRBV10-1
TGTGCCAGCAGCTTTGGACAGGGCACAGATACGCAGTATTTT | CASSFGQGTDTQYF | TRBJ2-3 | - | TRBD1 | TRBV11-3
TGTGCCAGTAGTCCAATCTTGGGACAGCCCACAGATACGCAGTATTTT | CASSPILGQPTDTQYF | TRBJ2-3 | - | TRBD1 | TRBV19
TGTGCCAGCAAGGGGACAGGGCCATATGGCTACACCTTC | CASKGTGPYGYTF | TRBJ1-2 | - | TRBD1 | TRBV2
TGTGCCATCACTGGGGGGCCGAACACTGAAGCTTTCTTT | CAITGGPNTEAFF | TRBJ1-1 | - | - | TRBV10-3
TGTGCCAGCAGAGGAGGGTCGGGCACCGGGGAGCTGTTTTTT | CASRGGSGTGELFF | TRBJ2-2 | once | - | TRBV6-4
TGTGCCAGCAGTTTAAGTGTCAGGGGGCGGGATGGCTACACCTTC | CASSLSVRGRDGYTF | TRBJ1-2 | once | TRBD1 | TRBV27
TGCAGCGTTGGCCTAGCGGGAGGCATTGAGCAGTTCTTC | CSVGLAGGIEQFF | TRBJ2-1 | - | TRBD2 | TRBV29-1
TGTGCCAGCAGTCTCCGCCGTCCAGCCGGGGAGCTGTTTTTT | CASSLRRPAGELFF | TRBJ2-2 | - | - | TRBV27
TGCGCCAGCAGCGGGGGACTAGCGGAGCAAGAGACCCAGTACTTC | CASSGGLAEQETQYF | TRBJ2-5 | - | TRBD2 | TRBV5-1
TGTGCCAGCAGCAACACAGGGGGCATAGAGACCCAGTACTTC | CASSNTGGIETQYF | TRBJ2-5 | - | TRBD1 | TRBV28
TGTGCCAGCAGCCCCCGTGGGGGAGGGCCCAGTGAGCAGTTCTTC | CASSPRGGGPSEQFF | TRBJ2-1 | - | TRBD2 | TRBV7-3
TGTGCCAGCAGCTTAGTGGCGGGGGCGAAGGACAATGAGCAGTTCTTC | CASSLVAGAKDNEQFF | TRBJ2-1 | - | - | TRBV11-3
TGTGCCACCAGTGACTATAGCAATCAGCCCCAGCATTTT | CATSDYSNQPQHF | TRBJ1-5 | - | - | TRBV24-1
TGTGCCAGCAACTCAGGCTTCAATCAGCCCCAGCATTTT | CASNSGFNQPQHF | TRBJ1-5 | - | - | TRBV28
TGCGCCAGCAGTCGCGGACAGTACGCAACTAATGAAAAACTGTTTTTT | CASSRGQYATNEKLFF | TRBJ1-4 | - | - | TRBV23-1
TGTGCCACCAGTGATCCGGGACAAAGCAATCAGCCCCAGCATTTT | CATSDPGQSNQPQHF | TRBJ1-5 | - | - | TRBV24-1
TGTGCCAGCAGTTACTCCGGGACTAGCAGTAGCTCCTACGAGCAGTACTTC | CASSYSGTSSSSYEQYF | TRBJ2-7 | - | TRBD2 | TRBV6-2/TRBV6-3
TGTGCCAGCAGCTTCGAACAGGGGGCGTCTGGAAACACCATATATTTT | CASSFEQGASGNTIYF | TRBJ1-3 | - | TRBD1 | TRBV7-9
TGCGCCACCTCCCGGCAGGCCACAGATACGCAGTATTTT | CATSRQATDTQYF | TRBJ2-3 | - | - | TRBV10-1
TGTGCCAGCAGTTATAGAGGGAACACTGAAGCTTTCTTT | CASSYRGNTEAFF | TRBJ1-1 | once | - | TRBV6-2/TRBV6-3
TGTGCCAGCAGCACAACTCGTAGTTTTAGCAATGAGCAGTTCTTC | CASSTTRSFSNEQFF | TRBJ2-1 | - | - | TRBV9
TGTGCCAGCAGTTACAGGGGCTCTGGAAACACCATATATTTT | CASSYRGSGNTIYF | TRBJ1-3 | once | - | TRBV6-5
TGCGCCAGCAGCACCGAAACACTAGCGAATGAGCAGTTCTTC | CASSTETLANEQFF | TRBJ2-1 | - | TRBD2 | TRBV5-1
TGTGCCAGCAGCTTATTTCCGGGCGGGGAGCTGTTTTTT | CASSLFPGGELFF | TRBJ2-2 | - | - | TRBV11-3
TGTGCCTGGATGGGGACAGGGGGTTCACCCCTCCACTTT | CAWMGTGGSPLHF | TRBJ1-6 | - | TRBD1 | TRBV30
TGCGCCAGCAGCAAGGGACTAGCGGGAGTCTCGGAAAATGAGCAGTTCTTC | CASSKGLAGVSENEQFF | TRBJ2-1 | - | TRBD2 | TRBV5-1
TGTGCCAGCAGCGTAGGGGTGGCAGGGGACTTCACCCTCCACTTT | CASSVGVAGDFTLHF | TRBJ1-6 | - | - | TRBV9
TGTGCCAGCAGCGTAGCTGGGAAGTTCACAGATACGCAGTATTTT | CASSVAGKFTDTQYF | TRBJ2-3 | once | - | TRBV9
TGTGCCAGCAGCGTAGGGCGTGCTTTCGACGAGCAGTACTTC | CASSVGRAFDEQYF | TRBJ2-7 | once | - | TRBV9